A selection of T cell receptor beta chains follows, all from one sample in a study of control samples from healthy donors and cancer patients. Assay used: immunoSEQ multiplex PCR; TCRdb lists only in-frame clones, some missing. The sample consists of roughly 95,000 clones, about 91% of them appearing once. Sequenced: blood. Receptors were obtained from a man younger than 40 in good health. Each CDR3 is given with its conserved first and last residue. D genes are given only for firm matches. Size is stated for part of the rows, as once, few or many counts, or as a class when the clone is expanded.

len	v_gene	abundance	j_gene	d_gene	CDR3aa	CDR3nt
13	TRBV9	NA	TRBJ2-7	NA	CASSVGGSYEQYF	TGTGCCAGCAGCGTTGGAGGATCCTACGAGCAGTACTTC
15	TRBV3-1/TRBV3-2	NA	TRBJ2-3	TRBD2	CASSQNPTGGDTQYF	TGTGCCAGCAGCCAAAACCCTACCGGGGGGGATACGCAGTATTTT
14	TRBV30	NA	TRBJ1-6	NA	CACQGTNYNSPLHF	TGTGCCTGCCAGGGGACAAATTATAATTCACCCCTCCACTTT
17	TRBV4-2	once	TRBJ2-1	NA	CASSQMGRNTTHNEQFF	TGTGCCAGCAGCCAGATGGGAAGAAATACGACCCACAATGAGCAGTTCTTC
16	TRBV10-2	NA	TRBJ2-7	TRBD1	CASSPGQGGGVYEQYF	TGCGCCAGCAGCCCGGGACAGGGTGGCGGGGTTTACGAGCAGTACTTC
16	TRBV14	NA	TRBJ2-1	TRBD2	CASSHQIAGVDNEQFF	TGTGCCAGCAGCCACCAGATAGCGGGAGTCGACAATGAGCAGTTCTTC
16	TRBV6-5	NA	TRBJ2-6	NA	CASSSDPGSGANVLTF	TGTGCCAGCAGTTCCGATCCGGGGTCTGGGGCCAACGTCCTGACTTTC
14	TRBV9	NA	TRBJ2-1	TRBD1	CASSGQGDNNEQFF	TGTGCCAGCAGCGGACAGGGGGACAACAATGAGCAGTTCTTC
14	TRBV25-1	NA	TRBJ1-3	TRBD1	CASSATGYGNTIYF	TGTGCCAGCAGTGCGACAGGGTATGGAAACACCATATATTTT
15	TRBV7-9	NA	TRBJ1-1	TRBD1	CASSFGQGGRTEAFF	TGTGCCAGCAGCTTCGGACAGGGAGGTCGCACTGAAGCTTTCTTT
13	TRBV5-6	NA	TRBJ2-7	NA	CASSLAGRDEQYF	TGTGCCAGCAGCTTGGCTGGTAGAGACGAGCAGTACTTC
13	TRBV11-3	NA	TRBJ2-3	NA	CASSRDRIDTQYF	TGTGCCAGCAGCCGGGACCGTATAGATACGCAGTATTTT